The present T cell receptor beta chain was sequenced within a study of cytomegalovirus exposure and HLA in healthy donors. The donors formed part of the roughly 120-subject validation cohort, distinct from the roughly 620-subject first cohort. General study points: The classifier, whose performance was assessed in both the original and validation cohorts, reportedly diagnosed cytomegalovirus status with high specificity and sensitivity. The CMV antigen specificity of three CMV-associated chains was confirmed through in vitro analysis.

On this clone itself: The antigen is undetermined.

Profiling relied on immunoSEQ multiplex PCR, and the TCRdb table lists in-frame clones only, not all of them. This sample yields 90,000 or so clones, of which 96% are seen a single time; less than 0.8% belongs to the top ten. V gave up 3 bases and J gave up 6 bases, with 18 bases separating them. Germline values: CDR1 SEHNR, CDR2 FQNEAQ (reference sequence). The CDR3 has 16 residues. The gene calls are TRBV7-9 and TRBJ1-3; D is uncertain. Sample: PBMCs. This receptor was obtained from a man aged 18 to 29 in good health and CMV-seronegative. CDR3 DNA: TGTGCCAGCAGCTTCATATCGGGAGGGTTCAAAAACACCATATATTTT. Translation gives CASSFISGGFKNTIYF.